This entry describes one T cell receptor (beta chain). No antigen is known for it. The data originate from a study of human T cells and chemical hapten exposure. General observations from the study: Because all patients had alopecia, their immune responses might differ from healthy ones. The study found expanded TCRs formed significantly more large CDR3 similarity clusters than controls.

The time point is: pre-sensitization, week 0. Treatment denoted: therapeutic diphenylcyclopropenone sensitization with weekly scalp DPC. Original methodology: Ranging from about 20,000 to 700,000, TCR counts per sample had a median value of around 90,000. TCRdb redid the calling of the RACE reads with MiXCR, one entry per CDR3 protein. The V and J calls were not made by the authors but by TCRdb's processing. The sample lists around 120,000 distinct CDR3 sequences, less than 15% seen once, with approximately 2.8% in the top ten. This CDR3 is built from 13 residues. Germline values: CDR1 DFQATT, CDR2 SNEGSKA (reference sequence). Trimming took 1 base from V and 8 from J, leaving 9 bases between them.

The material sequenced was whole blood, taken in connection with sensitization to the hapten diphenylcyclopropenone (DPC). V usage is TRBV20-1 and J usage is TRBJ1-6, with D maybe TRBD1 (5 bases). The source of this sequence is a woman between 18 and 29 years old with alopecia areata. Some clones in this sample may be carry-over from other donors' samples. This chain's CDR3 is CSARGTRDSPLHF. In nucleotides, the CDR3 is TGCAGTGCTAGAGGGACACGCGATTCACCCCTCCACTTT.